This T cell receptor beta chain was captured by sequencing in a study of T-cell reconstitution after alpha-beta-depleted transplantation in children. This sample's TCRbeta library carried unique molecular identifier barcodes. TCRdb re-called the PCR reads through MiXCR, storing one row per CDR3 protein. This sample has under 300,000 distinct CDR3 sequences; 7.5% to 10% occur once, and the top ten carry 5% to 5.5%. This clonotype occurred many times. The clonotype comes from a human donor who donated a stem cell graft to a child with SCID. The material sequenced was PBMCs from the stem cell graft donor, taken from the stem cell graft.

Here the CDR3 reads CATGVGQNTEAFF. The CDR3 DNA follows: TGTGCCACGGGGGTCGGACAAAACACTGAAGCTTTCTTT. The J gene is TRBJ1-1, the V gene TRBV2, with D perhaps TRBD1 (5 bases). The CDR3 sequence is 13 residues long. Per germline, CDR1 SNHLY and CDR2 FYNNEI. The V and J ends lost 10 bases and 2 bases respectively, with 14 bases between them.